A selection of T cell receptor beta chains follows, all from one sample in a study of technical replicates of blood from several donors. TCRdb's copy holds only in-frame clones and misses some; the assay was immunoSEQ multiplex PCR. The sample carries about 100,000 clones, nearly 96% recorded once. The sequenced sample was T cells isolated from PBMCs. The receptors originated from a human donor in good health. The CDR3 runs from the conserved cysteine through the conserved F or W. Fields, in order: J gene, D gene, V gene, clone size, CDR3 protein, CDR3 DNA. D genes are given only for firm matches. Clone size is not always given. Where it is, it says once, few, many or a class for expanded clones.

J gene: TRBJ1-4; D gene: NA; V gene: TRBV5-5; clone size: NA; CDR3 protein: CASSHYGEKLFF; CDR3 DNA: TGTGCCAGCAGCCACTATGGGGAAAAACTGTTTTTT
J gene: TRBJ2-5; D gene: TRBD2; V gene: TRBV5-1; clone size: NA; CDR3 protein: CASSPTSGSQETQYF; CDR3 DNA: TGCGCCAGCAGCCCAACTAGCGGGAGTCAAGAGACCCAGTACTTC
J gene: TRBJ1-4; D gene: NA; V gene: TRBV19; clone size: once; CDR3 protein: CASRKREEGEKLFF; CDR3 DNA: TGTGCCAGTAGGAAAAGGGAGGAAGGTGAAAAACTGTTTTTT
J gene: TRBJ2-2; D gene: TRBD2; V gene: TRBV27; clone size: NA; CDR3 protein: CASSLSSGGARLGELFF; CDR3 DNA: TGTGCCAGCAGTTTATCGTCCGGGGGGGCCCGTTTGGGGGAGCTGTTTTTT
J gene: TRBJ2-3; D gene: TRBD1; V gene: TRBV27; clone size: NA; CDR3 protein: CASSDRGSWDTQYF; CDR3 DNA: TGTGCCAGCAGCGACAGGGGGTCATGGGATACGCAGTATTTT
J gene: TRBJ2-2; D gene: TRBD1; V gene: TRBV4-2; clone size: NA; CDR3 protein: CASSPKPQGADTGELFF; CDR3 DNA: TGTGCCAGCAGCCCAAAACCTCAGGGGGCGGACACCGGGGAGCTGTTTTTT
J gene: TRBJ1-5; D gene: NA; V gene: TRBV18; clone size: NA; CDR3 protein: CASSPSLGVSNQPQHF; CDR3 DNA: TGTGCCAGCTCACCCAGTTTAGGGGTTAGCAATCAGCCCCAGCATTTT
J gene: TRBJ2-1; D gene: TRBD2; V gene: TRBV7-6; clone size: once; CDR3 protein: CASSSLAGAGNEQFF; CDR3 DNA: TGTGCCAGCAGCTCTCTAGCGGGGGCGGGGAATGAGCAGTTCTTC
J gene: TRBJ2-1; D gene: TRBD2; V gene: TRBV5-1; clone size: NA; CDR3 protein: CASSFGGGSYNEQFF; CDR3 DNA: TGCGCCAGCAGCTTCGGCGGGGGCTCCTACAATGAGCAGTTCTTC
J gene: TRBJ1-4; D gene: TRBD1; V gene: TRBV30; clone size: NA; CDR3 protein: CAWSSGQGNWRLFF; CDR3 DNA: TGTGCCTGGAGTTCCGGACAGGGAAATTGGAGGCTGTTTTTT
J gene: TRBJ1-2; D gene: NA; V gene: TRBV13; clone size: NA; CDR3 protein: CASSSYNANYGYTF; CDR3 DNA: TGTGCCAGCAGCAGTTACAACGCTAACTATGGCTACACCTTC
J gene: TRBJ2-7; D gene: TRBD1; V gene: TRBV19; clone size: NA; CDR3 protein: CASTHAGQGTYEQYF; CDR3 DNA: TGTGCCAGTACCCATGCGGGACAGGGTACCTACGAGCAGTACTTC
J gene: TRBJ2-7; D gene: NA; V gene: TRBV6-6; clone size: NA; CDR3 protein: CASRKGTSSSYEQYF; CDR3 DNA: TGTGCCAGCAGAAAGGGGACATCGAGCTCCTACGAGCAGTACTTC
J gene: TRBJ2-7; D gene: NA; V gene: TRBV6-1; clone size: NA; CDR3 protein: CASSVRLEYEQYF; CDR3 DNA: TGTGCCAGCAGCGTACGACTAGAGTACGAGCAGTACTTC
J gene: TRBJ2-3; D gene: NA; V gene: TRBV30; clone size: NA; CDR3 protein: CAWSPSDTQYF; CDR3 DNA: TGTGCCTGGAGTCCCTCGGATACGCAGTATTTT
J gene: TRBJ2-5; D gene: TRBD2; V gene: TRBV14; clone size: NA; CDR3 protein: CASSLLAGETQYF; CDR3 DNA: TGTGCCAGCAGCCTTCTAGCGGGAGAGACCCAGTACTTC